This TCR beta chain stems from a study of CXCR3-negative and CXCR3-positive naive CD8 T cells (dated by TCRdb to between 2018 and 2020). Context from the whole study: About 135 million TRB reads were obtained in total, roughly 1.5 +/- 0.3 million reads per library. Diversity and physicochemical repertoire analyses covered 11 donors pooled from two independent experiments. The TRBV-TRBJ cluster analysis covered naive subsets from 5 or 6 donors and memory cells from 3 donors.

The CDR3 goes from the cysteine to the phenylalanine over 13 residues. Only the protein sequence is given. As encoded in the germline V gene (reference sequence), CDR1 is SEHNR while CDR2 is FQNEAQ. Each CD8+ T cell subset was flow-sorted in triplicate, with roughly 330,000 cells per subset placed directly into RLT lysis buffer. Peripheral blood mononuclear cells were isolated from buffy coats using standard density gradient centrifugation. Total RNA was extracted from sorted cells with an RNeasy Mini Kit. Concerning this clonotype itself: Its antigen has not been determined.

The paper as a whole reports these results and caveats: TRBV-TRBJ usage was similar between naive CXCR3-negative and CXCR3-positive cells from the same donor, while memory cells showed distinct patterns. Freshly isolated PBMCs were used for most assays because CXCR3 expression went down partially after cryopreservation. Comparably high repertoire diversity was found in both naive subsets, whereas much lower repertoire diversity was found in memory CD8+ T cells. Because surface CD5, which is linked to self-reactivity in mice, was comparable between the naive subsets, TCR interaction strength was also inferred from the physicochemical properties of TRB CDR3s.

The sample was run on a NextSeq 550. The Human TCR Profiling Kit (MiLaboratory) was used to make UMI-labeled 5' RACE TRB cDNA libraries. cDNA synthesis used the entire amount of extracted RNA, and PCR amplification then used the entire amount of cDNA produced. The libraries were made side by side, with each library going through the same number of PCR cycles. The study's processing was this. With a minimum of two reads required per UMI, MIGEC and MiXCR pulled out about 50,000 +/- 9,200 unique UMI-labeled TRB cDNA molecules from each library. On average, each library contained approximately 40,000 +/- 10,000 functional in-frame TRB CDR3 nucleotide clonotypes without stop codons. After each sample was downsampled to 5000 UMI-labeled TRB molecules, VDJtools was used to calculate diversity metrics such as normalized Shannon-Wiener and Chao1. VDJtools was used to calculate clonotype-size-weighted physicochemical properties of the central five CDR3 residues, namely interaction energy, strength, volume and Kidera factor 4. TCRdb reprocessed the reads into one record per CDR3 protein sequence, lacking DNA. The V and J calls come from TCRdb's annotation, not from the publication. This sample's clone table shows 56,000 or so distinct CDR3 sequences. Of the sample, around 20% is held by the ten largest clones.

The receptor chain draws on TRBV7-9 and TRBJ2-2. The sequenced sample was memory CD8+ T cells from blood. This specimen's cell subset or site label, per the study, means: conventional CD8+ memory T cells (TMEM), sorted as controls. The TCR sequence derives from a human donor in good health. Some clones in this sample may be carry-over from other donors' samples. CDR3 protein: CASSPASTGELFF.